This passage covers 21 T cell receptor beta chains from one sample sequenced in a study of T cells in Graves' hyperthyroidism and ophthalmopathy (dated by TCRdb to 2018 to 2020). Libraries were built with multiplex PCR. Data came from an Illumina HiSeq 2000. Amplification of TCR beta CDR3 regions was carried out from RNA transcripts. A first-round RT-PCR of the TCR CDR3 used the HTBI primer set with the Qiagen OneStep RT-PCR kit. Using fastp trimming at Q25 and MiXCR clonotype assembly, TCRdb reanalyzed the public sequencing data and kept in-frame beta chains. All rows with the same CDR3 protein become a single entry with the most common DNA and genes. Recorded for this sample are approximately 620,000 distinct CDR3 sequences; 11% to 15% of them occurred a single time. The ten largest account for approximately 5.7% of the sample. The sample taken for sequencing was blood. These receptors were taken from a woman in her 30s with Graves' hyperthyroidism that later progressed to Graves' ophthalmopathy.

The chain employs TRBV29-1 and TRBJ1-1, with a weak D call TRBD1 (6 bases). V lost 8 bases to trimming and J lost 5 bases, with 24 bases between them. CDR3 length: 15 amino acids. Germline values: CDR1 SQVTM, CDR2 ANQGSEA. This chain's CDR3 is CSLLENGGAGTEAFF. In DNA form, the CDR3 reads TGCAGCCTCTTAGAAAATGGGGGCGCGGGGACTGAAGCTTTCTTT. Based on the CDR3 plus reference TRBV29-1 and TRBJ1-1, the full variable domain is SAVISQKPSRDICQRGTSLTIQCQVDSQVTMMFWYRQQPGQSLTLIATANQGSEATYESGFVIDKFPISRPNLTFSTLTVSNMSPEDSSIYLCSLLENGGAGTEAFFGQGTRLTVV.

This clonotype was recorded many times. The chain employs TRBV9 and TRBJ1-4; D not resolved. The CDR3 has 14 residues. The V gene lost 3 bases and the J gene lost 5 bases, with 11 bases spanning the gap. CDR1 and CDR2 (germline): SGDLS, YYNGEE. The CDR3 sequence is CASSARAGNEKLFF. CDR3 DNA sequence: TGTGCCAGCAGCGCCCGGGCTGGAAATGAAAAACTGTTTTTT.

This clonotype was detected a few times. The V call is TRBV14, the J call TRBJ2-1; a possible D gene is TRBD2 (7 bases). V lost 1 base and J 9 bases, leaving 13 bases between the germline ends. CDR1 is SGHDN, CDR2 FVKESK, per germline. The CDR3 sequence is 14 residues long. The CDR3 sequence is CASSQVTGGSEQFF. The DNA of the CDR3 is TGTGCCAGCAGCCAAGTAACGGGGGGCAGTGAGCAGTTCTTC. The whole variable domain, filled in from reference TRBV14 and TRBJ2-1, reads EAGVTQFPSHSVIEKGQTVTLRCDPISGHDNLYWYRRVMGKEIKFLLHFVKESKQDESGMPNNRFLAERTGGTYSTLKVQPAELEDSGVYFCASSQVTGGSEQFFGPGTRLTVL.

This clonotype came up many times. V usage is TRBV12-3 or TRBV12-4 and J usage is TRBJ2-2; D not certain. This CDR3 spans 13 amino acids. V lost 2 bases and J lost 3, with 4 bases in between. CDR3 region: CASSLMHTGELFF. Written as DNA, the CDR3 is TGTGCCAGCAGTTTAATGCACACCGGGGAGCTGTTTTTT.

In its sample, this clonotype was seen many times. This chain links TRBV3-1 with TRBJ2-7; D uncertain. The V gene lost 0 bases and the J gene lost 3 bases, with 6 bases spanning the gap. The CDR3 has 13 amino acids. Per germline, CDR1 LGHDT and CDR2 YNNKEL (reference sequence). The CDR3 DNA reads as TGTGCCAGCAGCCAAGATCCCAGCTACGAGCAGTACTTC. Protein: CASSQDPSYEQYF.

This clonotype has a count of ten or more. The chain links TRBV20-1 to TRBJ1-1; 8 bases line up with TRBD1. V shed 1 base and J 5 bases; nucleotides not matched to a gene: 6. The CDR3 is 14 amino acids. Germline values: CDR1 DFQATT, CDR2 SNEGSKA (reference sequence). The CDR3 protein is CSARANRGGTEAFF. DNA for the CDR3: TGCAGTGCTAGAGCGAACAGGGGGGGAACTGAAGCTTTCTTT.

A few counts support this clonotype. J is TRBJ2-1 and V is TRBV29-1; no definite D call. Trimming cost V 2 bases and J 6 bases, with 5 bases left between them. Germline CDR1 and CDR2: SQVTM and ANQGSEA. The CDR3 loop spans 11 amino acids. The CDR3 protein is CSVESPNEQFF. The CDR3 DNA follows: TGCAGCGTTGAAAGCCCCAATGAGCAGTTCTTC.

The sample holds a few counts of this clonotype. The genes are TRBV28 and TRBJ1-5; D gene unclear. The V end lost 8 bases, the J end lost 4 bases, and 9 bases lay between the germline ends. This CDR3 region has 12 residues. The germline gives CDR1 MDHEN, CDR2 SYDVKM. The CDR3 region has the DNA TGTGCCAGCGCTGATACTAATCAGCCCCAGCATTTT. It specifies CASADTNQPQHF.

The CDR3 region has the DNA TGTGCCACCAGCAATATAGCGGGAGCGGGGTACAATGAGCAGTTCTTC. Its translation: CATSNIAGAGYNEQFF. The V gene is TRBV15, the J gene TRBJ2-1; 9 bases agree with TRBD2. The CDR3 runs to 16 residues. CDR1 is LNHNV, CDR2 YYDKDF, per germline (reference sequence). Germline trimming cut 4 bases from V and 4 bases from J; bases unmatched to any gene: 8.

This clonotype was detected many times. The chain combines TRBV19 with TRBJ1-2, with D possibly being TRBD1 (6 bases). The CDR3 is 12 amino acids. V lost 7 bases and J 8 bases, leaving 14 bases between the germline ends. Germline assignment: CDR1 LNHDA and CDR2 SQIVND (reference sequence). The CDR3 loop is CASKKQGGGYTF. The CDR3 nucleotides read TGTGCCAGTAAAAAACAGGGTGGAGGCTACACCTTC.

In DNA form, the CDR3 reads TGTGCCAGCTCAGTTGGGTTGACTGAAGCTTTCTTT. Translated, it gives CASSVGLTEAFF. The chain combines TRBV18 with TRBJ1-1; D is undetermined. The V end was cut by 5 bases, the J end by 5 bases, with 9 bases between. The CDR3 covers 12 residues. CDR1 is KGHSH, CDR2 LQKENI, per germline. Drawing the rest from reference TRBV18 and TRBJ1-1, the complete variable domain is NAGVMQNPRHLVRRRGQEARLRCSPMKGHSHVYWYRQLPEEGLKFMVYLQKENIIDESGMPKERFSAEFPKEGPSILRIQQVVRGDSAAYFCASSVGLTEAFFGQGTRLTVV.

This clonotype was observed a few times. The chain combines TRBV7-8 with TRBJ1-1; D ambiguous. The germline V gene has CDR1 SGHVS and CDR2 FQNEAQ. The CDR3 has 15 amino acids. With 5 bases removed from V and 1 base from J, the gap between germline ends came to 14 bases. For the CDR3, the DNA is TGTGCCAGCAGCCTGAACAACCTGGGGAACACTGAAGCTTTCTTT. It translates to CASSLNNLGNTEAFF. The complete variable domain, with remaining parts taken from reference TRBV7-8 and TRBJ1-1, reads GAGVSQSPRYKVAKRGQDVALRCDPISGHVSLFWYQQALGQGPEFLTYFQNEAQLDKSGLPSDRFFAERPEGSVSTLKIQRTQQEDSAVYLCASSLNNLGNTEAFFGQGTRLTVV.

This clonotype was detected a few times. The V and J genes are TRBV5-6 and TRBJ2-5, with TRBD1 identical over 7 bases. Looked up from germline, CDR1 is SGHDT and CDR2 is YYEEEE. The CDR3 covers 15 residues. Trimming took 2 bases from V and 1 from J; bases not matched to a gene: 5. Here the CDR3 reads CASSFQGVFQETQYF. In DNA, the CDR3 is TGTGCCAGCAGCTTCCAGGGGGTATTCCAAGAGACCCAGTACTTC.

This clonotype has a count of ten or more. As DNA, the CDR3 is TGTGCCAGCAGCCAAGGGACACAGAACACTGAAGCTTTCTTT. This gives the protein CASSQGTQNTEAFF. The chain couples TRBV3-1 to TRBJ1-1, with a weak D call TRBD1 (5 bases). The V gene's germline CDR1 is LGHDT and CDR2 YNNKEL (reference sequence). Trimming removed 1 base from V and 1 base from J, with 7 bases in between. The CDR3 is 14 residues long.

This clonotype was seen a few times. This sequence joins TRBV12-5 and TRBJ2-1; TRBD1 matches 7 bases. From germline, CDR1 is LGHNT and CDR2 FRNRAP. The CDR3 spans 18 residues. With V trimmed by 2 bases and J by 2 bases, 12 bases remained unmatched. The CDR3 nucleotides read TGTGCTAGTGGTTTGACCCTCAAGACAGGGTGGACCTACAATGAGCAGTTCTTC. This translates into CASGLTLKTGWTYNEQFF. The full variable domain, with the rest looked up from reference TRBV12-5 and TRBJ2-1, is DARVTQTPRHKVTEMGQEVTMRCQPILGHNTVFWYRQTMMQGLELLAYFRNRAPLDDSGMPKDRFSAEMPDATLATLKIQPSEPRDSAVYFCASGLTLKTGWTYNEQFFGPGTRLTVL.

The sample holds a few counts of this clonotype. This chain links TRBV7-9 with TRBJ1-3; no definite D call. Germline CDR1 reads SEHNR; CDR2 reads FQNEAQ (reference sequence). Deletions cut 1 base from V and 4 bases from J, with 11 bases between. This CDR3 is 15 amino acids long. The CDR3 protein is CASSLDWREGNTIYF. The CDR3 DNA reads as TGTGCCAGCAGCTTAGATTGGCGTGAAGGAAACACCATATATTTT. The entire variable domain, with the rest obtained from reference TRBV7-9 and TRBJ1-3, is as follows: DTGVSQNPRHKITKRGQNVTFRCDPISEHNRLYWYRQTLGQGPEFLTYFQNEAQLEKSRLLSDRFSAERPKGSFSTLEIQRTEQGDSAMYLCASSLDWREGNTIYFGEGSWLTVV.

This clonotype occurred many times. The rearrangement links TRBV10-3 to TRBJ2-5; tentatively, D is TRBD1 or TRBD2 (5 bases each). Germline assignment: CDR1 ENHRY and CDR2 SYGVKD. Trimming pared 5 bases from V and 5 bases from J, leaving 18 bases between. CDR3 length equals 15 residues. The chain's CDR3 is CAISMANTGTETQYF. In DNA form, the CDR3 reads TGTGCCATCAGTATGGCCAACACTGGGACGGAGACCCAGTACTTC.

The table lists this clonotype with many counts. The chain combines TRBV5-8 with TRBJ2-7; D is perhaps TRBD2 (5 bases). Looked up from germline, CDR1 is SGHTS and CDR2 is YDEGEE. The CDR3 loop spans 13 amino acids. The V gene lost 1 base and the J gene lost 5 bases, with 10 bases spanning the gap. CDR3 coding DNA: TGTGCCAGCAGCTTGACTAGTTACCACGAGCAGTACTTC. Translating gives CASSLTSYHEQYF.

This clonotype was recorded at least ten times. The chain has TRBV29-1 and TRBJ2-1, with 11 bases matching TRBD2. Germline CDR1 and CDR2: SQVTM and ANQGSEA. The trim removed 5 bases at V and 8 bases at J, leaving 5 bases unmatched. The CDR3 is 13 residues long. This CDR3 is CSVTSGRIHEQFF. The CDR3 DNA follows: TGCAGCGTTACTAGCGGGAGAATCCATGAGCAGTTCTTC.

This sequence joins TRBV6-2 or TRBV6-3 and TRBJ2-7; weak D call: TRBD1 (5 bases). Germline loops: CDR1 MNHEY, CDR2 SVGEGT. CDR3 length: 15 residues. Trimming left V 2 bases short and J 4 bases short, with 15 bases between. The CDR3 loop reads CASSYPGQGSYEQYF. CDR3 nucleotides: TGTGCCAGCAGTTACCCGGGTCAGGGCTCATACGAGCAGTACTTC.

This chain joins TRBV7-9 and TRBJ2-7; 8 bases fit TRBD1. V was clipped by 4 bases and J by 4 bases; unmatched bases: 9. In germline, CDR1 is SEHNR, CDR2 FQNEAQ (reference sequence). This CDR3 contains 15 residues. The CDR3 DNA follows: TGTGCCAGCAGCTCTCTCCGGGACAGGAAATACGAGCAGTACTTC. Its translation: CASSSLRDRKYEQYF.